This T cell receptor beta chain comes out of a study of PD-1 blockade in mismatch repair-deficient tumors. The germline V gene encodes CDR1 MDHEN and CDR2 SYDVKM. V was pared by 5 bases and J by 0 bases, with 17 bases between. There are 16 residues in the CDR3. Sequencing was performed with immunoSEQ multiplex PCR; in TCRdb, only in-frame clones are kept and a portion is missing. The data contain roughly 130,000 clones, around nine tenths of them singletons. Sequencing was performed on peripheral blood, taken approximately 72 weeks after starting pembrolizumab. This sequence was found in an adult with mismatch repair-deficient cancer. The V call is TRBV28, the J call TRBJ2-7, with a tentative D call TRBD2 (6 bases). The CDR3: CASSNLYSGFSYEQYF. The CDR3 DNA follows: TGTGCCAGCAGTAACCTATATAGCGGTTTCTCCTACGAGCAGTACTTC.